What follows is one T cell receptor beta chain and its context. Its antigen is still unknown. The junction does not match germline at one end; this may be a read error. The sample originates from a study of T cell repertoires in ileal Crohn's disease. Germline V gene sequence: CDR1 SGHRS, CDR2 YFSETQ. The CDR3 has 12 residues. The study's findings and limits: High-frequency clones were more common in sorted CD8 than CD4 cells.

The repertoire was sequenced with immunoSEQ multiplex PCR; TCRdb's copy has only in-frame clones and lacks some. Here the sample spans approximately 14,000 clones, approximately 90% being singletons. Sequencing was carried out using ileal tissue. The clonotype was recovered from an adult with Crohn's disease. The chain employs TRBV5-1 and TRBJ2-1, with TRBD2 matching 11 bases. CDR3 DNA sequence: TGCGCCAGCAGCTTAGGTAGCGGGGGGGGAATCTTC. Translation gives CASSLGSGGGIF.